This section outlines one TCR beta chain sequence together with its context. Its target is not known. The treatment denotes: roughly 11-day PBMC culture with coronavirus spike peptide pools or control peptides (ViraFEST assay). The sample is drawn from a study of vaccination and CD4 T cells after COVID-19. Sequencing of the DNA from cultured CD4+ T cells was carried out with the Oncomine TCR Beta short-read assay. TCRdb recomputed calls from the PCR reads with MiXCR, one row per CDR3 protein. Among under 20,000 distinct CDR3 sequences listed, 70% to 80% were seen once. The junction had 10 bases not matched to a gene; V was cut back by 5 bases and J by 6 bases. Per the germline V gene, CDR1 is SGHVS and CDR2 is FQNEAQ. The CDR3 consists of 15 residues.

Sequences were obtained from CD4+ T cells from blood, cultured in vitro. The TCR sequence derives from a human donor who had recovered from COVID-19. The rearrangement links TRBV7-8 to TRBJ1-2, with 9 positions matching TRBD1. The CDR3 DNA reads TGTGCCAGCAGCCTAAGACAGGGGGATGCACATGGCTACACCTTC. It codes for CASSLRQGDAHGYTF.